The 8 T cell receptor beta chains below come from one sample, sequenced in a study of cytomegalovirus exposure and HLA in healthy donors. The study ran its PCR with 60 Vbeta and 13 Jbeta primers. Here immunoSEQ multiplex PCR was the method, and the copy in TCRdb shows in-frame clones only, minus some. The sample has fewer than 130,000 clones; 65% to 85% are singletons. The sequencing input was PBMCs. The receptors derive from a man aged 30 to 39 in good health and CMV-seropositive.

This sequence joins TRBV6-5 and TRBJ1-6; 7 bases line up with TRBD1. The germline gives CDR1 MNHEY, CDR2 SVGAGI. V gave up 7 bases and J gave up 9 bases; unmatched junction bases: 12. CDR3 length equals 15 residues. CDR3 in DNA: TGTGCCAGCACCTTTTATGGGACAGCAGGTTCACCCCTCCACTTT. This gives the protein CASTFYGTAGSPLHF.

This chain connects TRBV19 to TRBJ1-2; D is undetermined. This CDR3 has 14 residues. V was cut by 4 bases and J by 0 bases, with 9 bases left in between. In germline, CDR1 is LNHDA, CDR2 SQIVND (reference sequence). The DNA of the CDR3 is TGTGCCAGTAGTACGCGGTTAACTAACTATGGCTACACCTTC. This gives the protein CASSTRLTNYGYTF.

V and J are TRBV7-6 and TRBJ2-2; D is perhaps TRBD1 (7 bases). The germline V gene encodes CDR1 SGHVS and CDR2 FNYEAQ. Trimming cost V 1 base and J 4 bases, with 16 bases left between them. The CDR3 covers 17 residues. CDR3 amino acids: CASSLGPAGGSTGELFF. CDR3 nucleotides: TGTGCCAGCAGCTTAGGACCAGCAGGGGGGTCCACCGGGGAGCTGTTTTTT.

The chain recombines TRBV7-9 with TRBJ1-1; 8 bases line up with TRBD1. The CDR3 has 16 amino acids. Trimming took 2 bases from V and 4 from J; bases not matched to a gene: 9. CDR1 and CDR2 from the germline V gene are SEHNR and FQNEAQ (reference sequence). The CDR3 DNA sequence: TGTGCCAGCAGCTTAAGTAATAACAGGGGGGGCACTGAAGCTTTCTTT. Its translation: CASSLSNNRGGTEAFF. Full variable domain (remainder filled in from reference TRBV7-9 and TRBJ1-1): DTGVSQNPRHKITKRGQNVTFRCDPISEHNRLYWYRQTLGQGPEFLTYFQNEAQLEKSRLLSDRFSAERPKGSFSTLEIQRTEQGDSAMYLCASSLSNNRGGTEAFFGQGTRLTVV.

This clone was seen a few times. The chain is built from TRBV19 and TRBJ1-6; no firm D call. Deletions cut 0 bases from V and 18 bases from J, with 15 bases between. CDR1 is LNHDA, CDR2 SQIVND, per germline (reference sequence). This CDR3 is 13 amino acids long. CDR3 amino acids: CASSIDRLGSYHF. CDR3 nucleotides: TGTGCCAGTAGTATAGATCGTTTGGGCAGTTACCACTTT.

This clone was recorded only once. J is TRBJ1-2 and V is TRBV30; D is perhaps TRBD1 (6 bases). The CDR3 is made up of 12 amino acids. Germline V gene lookup returns CDR1 GTSNPN and CDR2 SVGIG (reference sequence). Trimming stripped 2 bases from V and 8 bases from J, with 12 bases between. CDR3 sequence: CAWSIAGEGYTF. CDR3 nucleotide sequence: TGTGCCTGGAGTATAGCAGGGGAGGGCTACACCTTC.

The V and J genes are TRBV5-1 and TRBJ2-3; TRBD2 is a possible D gene (7 bases). This CDR3 region has 15 residues. Trimming removed 2 bases at V and 6 bases at J, with 16 bases between. The germline CDR1 and CDR2 sequences are SGHRS and YFSETQ. CDR3 amino acids: CASSFQGGASDTQYF. DNA of the CDR3: TGCGCCAGCAGCTTTCAAGGGGGGGCCTCGGATACGCAGTATTTT.

About this clone: One end of the junction does not line up with germline, which may come from a read error. V gene TRBV7-9 combines with J gene TRBJ1-4, with 7 positions matching TRBD1. The CDR3 runs to 14 residues. Germline V gene sequence: CDR1 SEHNR, CDR2 FQNEAQ (reference sequence). The CDR3 loop is CSSSQGQRNEKLFF. The CDR3 region has the DNA TGTTCCAGCAGCCAGGGACAGCGAAATGAAAAACTGTTTTTT. The entire variable domain, with the rest obtained from reference TRBV7-9 and TRBJ1-4, is as follows: DTGVSQNPRHKITKRGQNVTFRCDPISEHNRLYWYRQTLGQGPEFLTYFQNEAQLEKSRLLSDRFSAERPKGSFSTLEIQRTEQGDSAMYLCSSSQGQRNEKLFFGSGTQLSVL.